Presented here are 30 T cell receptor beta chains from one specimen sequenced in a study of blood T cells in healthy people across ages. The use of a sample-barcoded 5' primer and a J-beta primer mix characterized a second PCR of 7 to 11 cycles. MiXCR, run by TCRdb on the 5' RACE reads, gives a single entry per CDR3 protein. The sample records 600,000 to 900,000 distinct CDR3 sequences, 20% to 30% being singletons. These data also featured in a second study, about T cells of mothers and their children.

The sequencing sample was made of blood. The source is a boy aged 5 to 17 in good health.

CDR3 sequence: CASSPSPGGQETQYF. The CDR3 DNA sequence: TGTGCCAGCTCACCAAGCCCAGGGGGCCAAGAGACCCAGTACTTC. The V gene is TRBV18, the J gene TRBJ2-5; the match to TRBD1 covers 7 bases. The CDR3 totals 15 residues. V shed 2 bases and J 1 base; nucleotides not matched to a gene: 4. Germline CDR1 reads KGHSH; CDR2 reads LQKENI.

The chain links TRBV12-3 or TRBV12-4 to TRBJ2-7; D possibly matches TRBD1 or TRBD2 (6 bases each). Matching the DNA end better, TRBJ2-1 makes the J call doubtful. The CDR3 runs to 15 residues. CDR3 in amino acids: CASSPRGGGYNEQFF. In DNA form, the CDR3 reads TGTGCCAGCAGCCCCCGTGGAGGGGGTTACAATGAGCAGTTCTTC.

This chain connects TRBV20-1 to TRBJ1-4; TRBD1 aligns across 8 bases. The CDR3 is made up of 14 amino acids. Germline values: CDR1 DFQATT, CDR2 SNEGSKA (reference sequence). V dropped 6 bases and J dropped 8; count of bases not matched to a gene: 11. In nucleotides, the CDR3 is TGCAGTGCACGAACGGACAGGGCGGAAGAAAAACTGTTTTTT. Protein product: CSARTDRAEEKLFF.

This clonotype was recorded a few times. CDR3 loop: CASSLAQDPYGYTF. Here the CDR3 DNA reads TGTGCCAGCAGCTTAGCACAGGATCCATATGGCTACACCTTC. J is TRBJ1-2 and V is TRBV7-2; possibly TRBD1 for D (5 bases). The CDR3 is 14 amino acids. CDR1 is SGHTA and CDR2 is FQGNSA in the germline V gene. With 0 bases removed from V and 5 bases from J, the gap between germline ends came to 10 bases.

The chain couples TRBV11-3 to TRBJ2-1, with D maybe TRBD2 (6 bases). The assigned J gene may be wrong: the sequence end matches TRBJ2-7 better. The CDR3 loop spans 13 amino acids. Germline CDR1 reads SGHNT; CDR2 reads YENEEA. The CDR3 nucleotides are TGTGCCAGCAGCGCTAGCGACTCCTACGAGCAGTACTTC. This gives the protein CASSASDSYEQYF.

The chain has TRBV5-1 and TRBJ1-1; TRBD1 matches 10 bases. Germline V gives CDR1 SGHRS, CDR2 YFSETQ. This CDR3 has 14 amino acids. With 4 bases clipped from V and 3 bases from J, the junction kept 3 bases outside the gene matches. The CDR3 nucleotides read TGCGCCAGCAGCGCGGACAGGGGGTACACTGAAGCTTTCTTT. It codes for CASSADRGYTEAFF.

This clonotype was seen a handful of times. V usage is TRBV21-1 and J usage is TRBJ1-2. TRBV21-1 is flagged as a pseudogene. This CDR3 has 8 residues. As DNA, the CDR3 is TGTGCCAGCAGCAGGGACACCTTC. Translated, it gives CASSRDTF.

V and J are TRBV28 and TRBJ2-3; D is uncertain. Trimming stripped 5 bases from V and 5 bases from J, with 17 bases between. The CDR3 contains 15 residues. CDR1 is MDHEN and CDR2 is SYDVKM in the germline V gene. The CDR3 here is CASSPARESGDTQYF. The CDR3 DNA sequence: TGTGCCAGCAGTCCTGCGCGAGAGTCGGGAGATACGCAGTATTTT.

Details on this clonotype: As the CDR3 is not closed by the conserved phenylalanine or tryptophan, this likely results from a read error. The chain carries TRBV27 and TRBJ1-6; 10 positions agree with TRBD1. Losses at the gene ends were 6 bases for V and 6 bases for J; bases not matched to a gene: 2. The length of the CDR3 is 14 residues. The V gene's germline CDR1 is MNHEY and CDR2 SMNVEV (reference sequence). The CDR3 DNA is TGTGCCAGCAGGTGGACAGGGGGTAATTCACCCCTCCACCTT. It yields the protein CASRWTGGNSPLHL.

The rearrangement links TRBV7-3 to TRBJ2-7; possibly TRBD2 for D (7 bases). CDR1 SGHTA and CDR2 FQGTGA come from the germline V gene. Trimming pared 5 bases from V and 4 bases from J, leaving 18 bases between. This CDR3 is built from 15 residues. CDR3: CASSTWAGAQYEQYF. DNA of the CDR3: TGTGCCAGCAGCACCTGGGCGGGGGCACAGTACGAGCAGTACTTC.

The CDR3 is CASSPSPVSYEQYF. CDR3 nucleotide sequence: TGTGCCAGCAGCCCTAGCCCCGTGTCCTACGAGCAGTACTTC. This rearrangement joins TRBV2 to TRBJ2-7, with D possibly matching TRBD2 (5 bases). The CDR3 runs to 14 residues. The V gene lost 6 bases and the J gene lost 1 base, with 13 bases spanning the gap. CDR1 and CDR2 from the germline V gene are SNHLY and FYNNEI.

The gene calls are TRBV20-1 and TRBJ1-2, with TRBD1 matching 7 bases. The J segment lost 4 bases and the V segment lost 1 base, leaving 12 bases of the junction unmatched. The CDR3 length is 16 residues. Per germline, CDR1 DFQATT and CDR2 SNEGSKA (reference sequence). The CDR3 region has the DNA TGCAGTGCTAGAGCCGGAAGACAGGGACACGGCTATGGCTACACCTTC. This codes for CSARAGRQGHGYGYTF.

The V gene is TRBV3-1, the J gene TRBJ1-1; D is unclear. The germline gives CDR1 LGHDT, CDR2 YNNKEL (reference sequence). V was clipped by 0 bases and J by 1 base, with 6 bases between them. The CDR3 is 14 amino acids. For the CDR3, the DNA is TGTGCCAGCAGCCAAGATCCAACGAACACTGAAGCTTTCTTT. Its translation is CASSQDPTNTEAFF. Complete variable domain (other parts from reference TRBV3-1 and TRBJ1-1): DTAVSQTPKYLVTQMGNDKSIKCEQNLGHDTMYWYKQDSKKFLKIMFSYNNKELIINETVPNRFSPKSPDKAHLNLHINSLELGDSAVYFCASSQDPTNTEAFFGQGTRLTVV.

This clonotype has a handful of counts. CDR3: CASSQAGTGRIEKLFF. CDR3 nucleotides: TGTGCCAGCAGCCAAGCTGGGACAGGGCGAATTGAAAAACTGTTTTTT. V is TRBV14 and J is TRBJ1-4, with 9 positions matching TRBD1. V lost 1 base and J lost 7; bases outside the gene matches: 7. The germline V gene encodes CDR1 SGHDN and CDR2 FVKESK. The CDR3 is made up of 16 amino acids.

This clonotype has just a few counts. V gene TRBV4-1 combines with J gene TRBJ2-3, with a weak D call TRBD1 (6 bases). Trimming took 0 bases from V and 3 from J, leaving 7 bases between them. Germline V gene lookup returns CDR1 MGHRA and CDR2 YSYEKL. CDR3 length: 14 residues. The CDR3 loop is CASSQEDRTDTQYF. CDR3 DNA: TGCGCCAGCAGCCAAGAAGACAGGACAGATACGCAGTATTTT.

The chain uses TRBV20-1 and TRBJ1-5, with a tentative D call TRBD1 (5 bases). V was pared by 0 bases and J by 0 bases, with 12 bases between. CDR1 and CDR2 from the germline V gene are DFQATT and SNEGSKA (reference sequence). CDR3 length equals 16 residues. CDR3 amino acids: CSARDGAGFSNQPQHF. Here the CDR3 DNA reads TGCAGTGCTAGAGATGGCGCAGGGTTTAGCAATCAGCCCCAGCATTTT.

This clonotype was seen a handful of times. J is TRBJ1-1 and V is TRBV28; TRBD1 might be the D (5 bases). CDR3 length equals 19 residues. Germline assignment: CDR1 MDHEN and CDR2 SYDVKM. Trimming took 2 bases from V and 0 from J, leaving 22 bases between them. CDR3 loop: CASSLVVSRASPMNTEAFF. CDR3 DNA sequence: TGTGCCAGCAGTTTAGTAGTTAGCAGGGCCTCCCCCATGAACACTGAAGCTTTCTTT.

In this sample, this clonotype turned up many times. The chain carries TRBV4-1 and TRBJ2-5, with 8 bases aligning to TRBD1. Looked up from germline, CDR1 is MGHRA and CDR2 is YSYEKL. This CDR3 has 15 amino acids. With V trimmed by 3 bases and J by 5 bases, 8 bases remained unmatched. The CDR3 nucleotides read TGCGCCAGCAGCCAGGACAGGGCCCTTGGGGAGACCCAGTACTTC. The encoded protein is CASSQDRALGETQYF.

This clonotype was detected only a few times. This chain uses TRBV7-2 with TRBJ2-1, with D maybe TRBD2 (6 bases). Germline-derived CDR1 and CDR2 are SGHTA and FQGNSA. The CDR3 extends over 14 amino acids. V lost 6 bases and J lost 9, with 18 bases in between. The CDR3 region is CASSLMEGQGEQFF. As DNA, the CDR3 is TGTGCCAGCAGTTTAATGGAGGGTCAGGGTGAGCAGTTCTTC.

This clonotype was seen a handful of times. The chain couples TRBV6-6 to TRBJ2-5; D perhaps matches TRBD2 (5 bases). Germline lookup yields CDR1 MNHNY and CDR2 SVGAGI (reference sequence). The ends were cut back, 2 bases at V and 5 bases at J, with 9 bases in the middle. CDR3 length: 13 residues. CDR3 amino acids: CASSYTGYETQYF. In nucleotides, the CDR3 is TGTGCCAGCAGTTACACGGGGTACGAGACCCAGTACTTC.

The CDR3 is CASSYMYEQYF. CDR3 sequence (DNA): TGTGCCAGCAGTTACATGTACGAGCAGTACTTC. The chain uses TRBV6-6 and TRBJ2-7; no reliable D call. The CDR3 is 11 residues long. Germline values: CDR1 MNHNY, CDR2 SVGAGI (reference sequence). V gave up 2 bases and J gave up 4 bases, with 3 bases separating them.

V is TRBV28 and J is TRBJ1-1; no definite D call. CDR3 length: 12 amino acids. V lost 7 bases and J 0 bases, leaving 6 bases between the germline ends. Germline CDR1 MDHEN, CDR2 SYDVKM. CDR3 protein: CASTFMNTEAFF. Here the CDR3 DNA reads TGTGCCAGCACCTTCATGAACACTGAAGCTTTCTTT.

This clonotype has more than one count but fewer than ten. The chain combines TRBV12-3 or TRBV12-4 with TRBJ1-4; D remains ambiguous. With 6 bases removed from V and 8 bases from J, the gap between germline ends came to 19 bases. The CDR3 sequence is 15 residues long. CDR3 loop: CASSPREPREEKLFF. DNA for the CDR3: TGTGCCAGCAGCCCCCGGGAGCCAAGGGAAGAAAAACTGTTTTTT.

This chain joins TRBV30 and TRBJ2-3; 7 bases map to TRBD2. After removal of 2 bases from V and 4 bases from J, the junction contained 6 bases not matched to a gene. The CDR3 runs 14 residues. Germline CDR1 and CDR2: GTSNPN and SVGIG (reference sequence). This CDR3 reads CAWSLGGGADTQYF. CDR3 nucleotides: TGTGCCTGGAGTCTCGGTGGGGGGGCAGATACGCAGTATTTT. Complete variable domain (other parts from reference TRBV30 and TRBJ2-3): SQTIHQWPATLVQPVGSPLSLECTVEGTSNPNLYWYRQAAGRGLQLLFYSVGIGQISSEVPQNLSASRPQDRQFILSSKKLLLSDSGFYLCAWSLGGGADTQYFGPGTRLTVL.

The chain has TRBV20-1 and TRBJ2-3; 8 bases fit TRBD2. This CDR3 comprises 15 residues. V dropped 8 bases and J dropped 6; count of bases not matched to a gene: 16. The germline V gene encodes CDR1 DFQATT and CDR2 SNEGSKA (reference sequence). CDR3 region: CSSSPPSGGGDTQYF. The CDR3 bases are TGCAGTTCATCCCCCCCCAGCGGGGGTGGGGATACGCAGTATTTT.

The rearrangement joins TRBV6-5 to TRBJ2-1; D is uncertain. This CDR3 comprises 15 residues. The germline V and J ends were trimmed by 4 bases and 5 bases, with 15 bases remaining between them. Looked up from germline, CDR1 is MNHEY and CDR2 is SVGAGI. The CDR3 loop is CASSSTRIENNEQFF. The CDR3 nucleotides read TGTGCCAGCAGTTCAACGAGAATTGAAAACAATGAGCAGTTCTTC.

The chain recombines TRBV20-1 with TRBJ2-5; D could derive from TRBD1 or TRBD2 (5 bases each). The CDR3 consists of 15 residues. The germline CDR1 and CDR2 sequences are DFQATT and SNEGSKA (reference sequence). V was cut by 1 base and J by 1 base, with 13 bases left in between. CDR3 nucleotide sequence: TGCAGTGCTAGAGCTCCTGAGGGGTTCCAAGAGACCCAGTACTTC. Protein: CSARAPEGFQETQYF.

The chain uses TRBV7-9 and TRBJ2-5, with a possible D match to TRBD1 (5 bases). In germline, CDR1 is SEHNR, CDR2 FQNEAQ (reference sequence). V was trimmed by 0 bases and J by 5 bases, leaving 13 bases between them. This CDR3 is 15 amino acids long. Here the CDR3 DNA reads TGTGCCAGCAGCTTAGCGGTGGGCAACAGGGAGACCCAGTACTTC. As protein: CASSLAVGNRETQYF. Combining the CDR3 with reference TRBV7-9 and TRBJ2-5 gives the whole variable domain DTGVSQNPRHKITKRGQNVTFRCDPISEHNRLYWYRQTLGQGPEFLTYFQNEAQLEKSRLLSDRFSAERPKGSFSTLEIQRTEQGDSAMYLCASSLAVGNRETQYFGPGTRLLVL.

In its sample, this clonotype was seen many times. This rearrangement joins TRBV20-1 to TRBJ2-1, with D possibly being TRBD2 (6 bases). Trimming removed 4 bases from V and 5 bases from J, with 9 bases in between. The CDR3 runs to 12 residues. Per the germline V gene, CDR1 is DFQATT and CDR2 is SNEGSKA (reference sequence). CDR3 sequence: CSATPSDNEQFF. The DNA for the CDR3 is TGCAGTGCTACCCCTAGCGACAATGAGCAGTTCTTC.

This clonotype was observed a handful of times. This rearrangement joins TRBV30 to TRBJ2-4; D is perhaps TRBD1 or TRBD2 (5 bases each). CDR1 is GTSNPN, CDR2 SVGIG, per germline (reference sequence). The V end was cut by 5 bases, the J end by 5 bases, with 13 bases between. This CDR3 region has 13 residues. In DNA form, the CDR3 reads TGTGCCTGGGACCGGGACGTACAAAACATTCAGTACTTC. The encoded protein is CAWDRDVQNIQYF.